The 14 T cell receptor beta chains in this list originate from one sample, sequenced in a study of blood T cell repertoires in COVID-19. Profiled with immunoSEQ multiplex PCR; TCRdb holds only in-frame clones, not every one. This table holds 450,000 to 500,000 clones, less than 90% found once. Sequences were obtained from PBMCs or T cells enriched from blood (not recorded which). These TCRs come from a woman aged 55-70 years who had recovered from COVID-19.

CDR3 region: CASTVGGVANEKLFF. As DNA, the CDR3 is TGTGCCAGCACCGTAGGGGGGGTTGCTAATGAAAAACTGTTTTTT. The chain links TRBV2 to TRBJ1-4, with D perhaps matching TRBD1 (6 bases). V gave up 7 bases and J gave up 3 bases, with 15 bases separating them. Germline V gene data show CDR1 as SNHLY and CDR2 as FYNNEI. The CDR3 consists of 15 residues. The whole variable domain, remainder taken from reference TRBV2 and TRBJ1-4, is EPEVTQTPSHQVTQMGQEVILRCVPISNHLYFYWYRQILGQKVEFLVSFYNNEISEKSEIFDDQFSVERPDGSNFTLKIRSTKLEDSAMYFCASTVGGVANEKLFFGSGTQLSVL.

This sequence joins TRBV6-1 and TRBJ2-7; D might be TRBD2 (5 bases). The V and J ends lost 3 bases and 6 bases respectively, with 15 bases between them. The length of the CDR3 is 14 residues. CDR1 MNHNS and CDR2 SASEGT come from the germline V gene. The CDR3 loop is CASSENRGRIEQYV. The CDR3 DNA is TGTGCCAGCAGTGAGAACAGAGGGCGGATCGAGCAGTACGTC.

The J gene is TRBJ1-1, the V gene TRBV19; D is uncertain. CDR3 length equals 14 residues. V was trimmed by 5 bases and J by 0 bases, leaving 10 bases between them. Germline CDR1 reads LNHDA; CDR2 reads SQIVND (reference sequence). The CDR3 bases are TGTGCCAGTAGTGAAGGACTAATGAACACTGAAGCTTTCTTT. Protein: CASSEGLMNTEAFF.

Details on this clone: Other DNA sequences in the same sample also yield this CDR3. The CDR3 bases are TGCGCCAGCAGCTTGGGGCAGGCTAACTATGGCTACACCTTC. As protein: CASSLGQANYGYTF. The V gene is TRBV5-1, the J gene TRBJ1-2, with D unclear. Trimming shortened V by 0 bases and J by 0 bases, and 6 bases separated the two germline ends. The CDR3 sequence is 14 residues long. CDR1 and CDR2 from the germline V gene are SGHRS and YFSETQ.

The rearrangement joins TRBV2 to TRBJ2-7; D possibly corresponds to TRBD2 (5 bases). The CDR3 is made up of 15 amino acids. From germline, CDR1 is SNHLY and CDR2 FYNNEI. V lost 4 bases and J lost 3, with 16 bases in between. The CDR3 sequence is CASSGSWVGSYEQYF. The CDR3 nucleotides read TGTGCCAGCAGTGGAAGTTGGGTAGGGAGCTACGAGCAGTACTTC.

CDR3 sequence (DNA): TGTGCCAGCAGTTGGCTCAGGGGCTATAATTCACCCCTCCACTTT. It specifies CASSWLRGYNSPLHF. The chain couples TRBV6-5 to TRBJ1-6; a possible D gene is TRBD1 (6 bases). The germline V and J ends were trimmed by 4 bases and 3 bases, with 10 bases remaining between them. Germline V gene sequence: CDR1 MNHEY, CDR2 SVGAGI. CDR3 length: 15 amino acids.

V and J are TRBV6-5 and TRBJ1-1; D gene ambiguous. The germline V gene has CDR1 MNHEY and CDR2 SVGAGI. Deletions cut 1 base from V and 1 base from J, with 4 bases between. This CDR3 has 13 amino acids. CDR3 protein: CASSYWANTEAFF. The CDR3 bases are TGTGCCAGCAGTTACTGGGCGAACACTGAAGCTTTCTTT.

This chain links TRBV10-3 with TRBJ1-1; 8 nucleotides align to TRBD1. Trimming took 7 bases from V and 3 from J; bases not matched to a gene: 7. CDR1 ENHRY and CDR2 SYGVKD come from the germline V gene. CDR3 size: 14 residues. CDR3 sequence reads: CAITGTGGDTEAFF. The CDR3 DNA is TGTGCCATCACCGGGACAGGAGGGGACACTGAAGCTTTCTTT.

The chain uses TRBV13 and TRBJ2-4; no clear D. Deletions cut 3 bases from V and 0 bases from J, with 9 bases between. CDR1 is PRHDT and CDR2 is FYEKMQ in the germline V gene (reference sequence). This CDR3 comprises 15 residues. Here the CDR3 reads CASSFDSLAKNIQYF. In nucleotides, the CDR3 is TGTGCCAGCAGCTTTGACTCGTTAGCCAAAAACATTCAGTACTTC.

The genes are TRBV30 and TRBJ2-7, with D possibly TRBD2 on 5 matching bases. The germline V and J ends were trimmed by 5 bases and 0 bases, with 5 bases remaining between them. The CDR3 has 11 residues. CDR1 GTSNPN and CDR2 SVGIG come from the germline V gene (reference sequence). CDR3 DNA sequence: TGTGCCTGGGGGAGCTCCTACGAGCAGTACTTC. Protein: CAWGSSYEQYF.

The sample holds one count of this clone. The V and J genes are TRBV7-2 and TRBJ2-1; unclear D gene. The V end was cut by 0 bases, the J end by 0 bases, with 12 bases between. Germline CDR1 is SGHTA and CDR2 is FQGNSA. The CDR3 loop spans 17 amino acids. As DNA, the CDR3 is TGTGCCAGCAGCTTAGCGGGCTCCTTTAGCTCCTACAATGAGCAGTTCTTC. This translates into CASSLAGSFSSYNEQFF.

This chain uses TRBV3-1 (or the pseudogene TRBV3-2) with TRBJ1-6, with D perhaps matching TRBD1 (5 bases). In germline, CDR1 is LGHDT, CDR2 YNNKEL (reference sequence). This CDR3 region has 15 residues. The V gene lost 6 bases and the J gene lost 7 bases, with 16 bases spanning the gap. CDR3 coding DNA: TGTGCCAGCAGGGGGGGGAGACAGCGAAATTCACCCCTCCACTTT. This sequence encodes CASRGGRQRNSPLHF.

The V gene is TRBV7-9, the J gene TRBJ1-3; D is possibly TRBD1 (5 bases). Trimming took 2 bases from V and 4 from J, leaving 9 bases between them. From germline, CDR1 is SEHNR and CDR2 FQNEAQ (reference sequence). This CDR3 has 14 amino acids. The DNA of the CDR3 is TGTGCCAGCAGCTTAACGGGACTAGGAAACACCATATATTTT. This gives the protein CASSLTGLGNTIYF.

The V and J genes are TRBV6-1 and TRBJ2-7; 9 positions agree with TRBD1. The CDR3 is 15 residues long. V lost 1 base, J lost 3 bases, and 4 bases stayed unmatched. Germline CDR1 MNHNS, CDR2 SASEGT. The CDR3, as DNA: TGTGCCAGCAGTGAAGGCTGGACAGGGGACTACGAGCAGTACTTC. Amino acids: CASSEGWTGDYEQYF.